The 31 T cell receptor beta chains in this list originate from one sample, sequenced in a study of control samples from healthy donors and cancer patients (dated by TCRdb to the early 2020s). Receptor libraries were prepared by the immunoSEQ multiplex PCR assay. TCRdb obtained this table from immuneACCESS and retained in-frame rearrangements with V and J assigned. These tables miss some clones; where compared with another copy, unresolved V genes account for less than half of the shortfall, and the remainder is unexplained. Within this sample are about 100,000 clones, with about 90% of them counted one time only. Under 20% of the sample rests with the top ten. Specimen: blood. These receptors all come from a woman aged 50 to 60 in good health.

The V call is TRBV6-2 or TRBV6-3, the J call TRBJ1-5; tentative D call: TRBD1 (6 bases). CDR1 MNHEY and CDR2 SVGEGT come from the germline V gene. The CDR3 loop spans 15 amino acids. V shed 8 bases and J shed 2 bases, with 16 bases lying between them. The DNA for the CDR3 is TGTGCCAGCGGTTCCCTGGGGGCTGGCAATCAGCCCCAGCATTTT. This gives the protein CASGSLGAGNQPQHF.

This chain joins TRBV11-2 and TRBJ2-7; tentative D call: TRBD2 (7 bases). This CDR3 comprises 13 residues. Germline CDR1 reads SGHAT; CDR2 reads FQNNGV. V was shortened by 3 bases and J by 7 bases, with 13 bases between the two germline ends. CDR3 in amino acids: CASSLGGPREQYV. The DNA for the CDR3 is TGTGCCAGCAGCTTGGGGGGGCCGAGGGAGCAGTACGTC.

This clone has just one count. V and J are TRBV6-5 and TRBJ1-1; 7 nucleotides match TRBD1. Germline V lookup: CDR1 MNHEY, CDR2 SVGAGI. The V segment lost 5 bases and the J segment 2 bases; nucleotides outside the gene matches: 8. This CDR3 has 15 residues. CDR3 sequence: CASSRGTALNTEAFF. The CDR3 DNA reads TGTGCCAGCAGTCGTGGGACAGCCCTTAACACTGAAGCTTTCTTT.

The chain uses TRBV14 and TRBJ2-2; TRBD2 aligns across 9 bases. CDR1 SGHDN and CDR2 FVKESK come from the germline V gene. The CDR3 spans 17 residues. V shed 8 bases, J shed 0 bases, and the junction held 10 bases outside the gene matches. Here the CDR3 reads CASWREGKFANTGELFF. Written as DNA, the CDR3 is TGTGCCAGCTGGCGGGAGGGAAAGTTCGCGAACACCGGGGAGCTGTTTTTT.

This chain links TRBV7-3 with TRBJ2-3; D not certain. The germline CDR1 and CDR2 sequences are SGHTA and FQGTGA. The CDR3 spans 14 residues. V was shortened by 2 bases and J by 5 bases, with 11 bases between the two germline ends. The CDR3 reads CASSLLSLGDTQYF. CDR3 bases: TGTGCCAGCAGCTTATTATCCCTGGGAGATACGCAGTATTTT.

The gene calls are TRBV6-2 or TRBV6-3 and TRBJ2-2, with D uncertain. Trimming took 4 bases from V and 7 from J, leaving 16 bases between them. Germline CDR1 MNHEY, CDR2 SVGEGT. The CDR3 length is 15 residues. The CDR3 sequence: CASSLWLFGGGELFF. The CDR3, as DNA: TGTGCCAGCAGTTTGTGGTTGTTCGGTGGCGGGGAGCTGTTTTTT.

The genes are TRBV5-4 and TRBJ1-1; D gene uncertain. Germline CDR1 and CDR2: SGHNT and YYREEE (reference sequence). V lost 1 base and J 1 base, leaving 5 bases between the germline ends. The CDR3 is made up of 13 amino acids. The CDR3 bases are TGTGCCAGCAGCTTGCGGGGGAACACTGAAGCTTTCTTT. Translating gives CASSLRGNTEAFF.

This clone was seen only once. The chain joins TRBV9 to TRBJ1-1; a possible D gene is TRBD1 (6 bases). Per the germline V gene, CDR1 is SGDLS and CDR2 is YYNGEE. The CDR3 is 17 residues long. V lost 3 bases and J 12 bases, leaving 30 bases between the germline ends. Here the CDR3 DNA reads TGTGCCAGCAGCGAGCCCCTAGGGGGAGGGCGAAGGTCAACAACTTTCTTT. This encodes CASSEPLGGGRRSTTFF.

This sequence joins TRBV7-9 and TRBJ2-5; TRBD2 aligns across 15 bases. Trimming took 1 base from V and 5 from J; bases not matched to a gene: 2. This CDR3 has 16 residues. Germline values: CDR1 SEHNR, CDR2 FQNEAQ (reference sequence). In DNA form, the CDR3 reads TGTGCCAGCAGCTTAGGGACTAGCGGGGGGGCCGAGACCCAGTACTTC. As protein: CASSLGTSGGAETQYF.

This clone was observed once. The gene calls are TRBV24-1 and TRBJ2-4; D is undetermined. V was shortened by 5 bases and J by 0 bases, with 13 bases between the two germline ends. The CDR3 has 16 residues. Germline assignment: CDR1 KGHDR and CDR2 SFDVKD. The CDR3 bases are TGTGCCACCAGTGGTCGGAAGCGCCTAGCCAAAAACATTCAGTACTTC. Translation: CATSGRKRLAKNIQYF.

V gene TRBV5-4 combines with J gene TRBJ2-1; D assignment may be TRBD1 or TRBD2 (5 bases each). The CDR3 extends over 14 amino acids. V was shortened by 7 bases and J by 5 bases, with 16 bases between the two germline ends. Looked up from germline, CDR1 is SGHNT and CDR2 is YYREEE (reference sequence). CDR3: CASLAPGRNNEQFF. The CDR3 bases are TGTGCCAGCCTCGCGCCGGGACGAAACAATGAGCAGTTCTTC.

The chain joins TRBV7-2 to TRBJ2-1; no clear D gene. Deletions cut 3 bases from V and 9 bases from J, with 9 bases between. CDR3 length: 12 residues. Germline lookup yields CDR1 SGHTA and CDR2 FQGNSA. The CDR3 DNA sequence: TGTGCCAGCAGCTTCGCGATGGGTGAGCAGTTCTTC. This codes for CASSFAMGEQFF.

The rearrangement links TRBV19 to TRBJ1-1, with D maybe TRBD1 (6 bases). CDR3 length: 19 amino acids. Deletions cut 7 bases from V and 4 bases from J, with 31 bases between. Germline CDR1 is LNHDA and CDR2 is SQIVND (reference sequence). In DNA, the CDR3 is TGTGCCAGTACCCAATTCAAAGGGGGTTTTGGCAGAAGGGGCACTGAAGCTTTCTTT. Protein sequence: CASTQFKGGFGRRGTEAFF. Full variable domain (rest looked up from reference TRBV19 and TRBJ1-1): DGGITQSPKYLFRKEGQNVTLSCEQNLNHDAMYWYRQDPGQGLRLIYYSQIVNDFQKGDIAEGYSVSREKKESFPLTVTSAQKNPTAFYLCASTQFKGGFGRRGTEAFFGQGTRLTVV.

The J gene is TRBJ1-3, the V gene TRBV4-2, with D possibly being TRBD1 (6 bases). The CDR3 is made up of 16 amino acids. The V gene's germline CDR1 is LGHNA and CDR2 YNFKEQ. V lost 0 bases, J lost 2 bases, and 11 bases lay in between. The CDR3 protein is CASSQEQGGPGNTIYF. The CDR3 DNA reads TGTGCCAGCAGCCAAGAACAGGGTGGACCTGGAAACACCATATATTTT.

The chain has TRBV7-2 and TRBJ1-3; no definite D call. The V end was cut by 5 bases, the J end by 4 bases, with 6 bases between. The germline gives CDR1 SGHTA, CDR2 FQGNSA. The CDR3 covers 12 residues. This CDR3 is CASSPWGNTIYF. CDR3 DNA: TGTGCCAGCAGCCCTTGGGGAAACACCATATATTTT.

The rearrangement joins TRBV11-3 to TRBJ2-1; 10 bases match TRBD1. The V segment lost 5 bases and the J segment 3 bases; nucleotides outside the gene matches: 13. The CDR3 has 18 amino acids. Germline V gives CDR1 SGHNT, CDR2 YENEEA. As DNA, the CDR3 is TGTGCCAGCAGCCACCGTCGTACCGGGACAGGGGACTACAATGAGCAGTTCTTC. Protein sequence: CASSHRRTGTGDYNEQFF.

V and J are TRBV4-3 and TRBJ1-2; D gene uncertain. CDR3 length equals 15 residues. V gave up 2 bases and J gave up 0 bases, with 10 bases separating them. The V gene's germline CDR1 is LGHNA and CDR2 YSLEER. The CDR3 bases are TGCGCCAGCAGCCAATCACTAGCAACTAACTATGGCTACACCTTC. Translated: CASSQSLATNYGYTF.

The gene calls are TRBV6-5 and TRBJ2-1; 10 bases are shared with TRBD2. Germline CDR1 is MNHEY and CDR2 is SVGAGI. J lost 2 bases, V lost 3 bases, and 4 bases had no gene match. CDR3 size: 16 residues. CDR3 amino acids: CASSYAAGGAYNEQFF. The CDR3 nucleotides are TGTGCCAGCAGTTATGCAGCGGGAGGGGCCTACAATGAGCAGTTCTTC.

J is TRBJ1-3 and V is TRBV13; D ambiguous. The CDR3 runs 14 residues. V lost 0 bases to trimming and J lost 4 bases, with 7 bases between them. The germline gives CDR1 PRHDT, CDR2 FYEKMQ (reference sequence). CDR3 nucleotide sequence: TGTGCCAGCAGCTTAGGACAGATCGGAAACACCATATATTTT. Translated: CASSLGQIGNTIYF.

The chain carries TRBV19 and TRBJ1-6; D call uncertain. There are 13 residues in the CDR3. Trimming pared 10 bases from V and 8 bases from J, leaving 15 bases between. Germline V gene lookup returns CDR1 LNHDA and CDR2 SQIVND (reference sequence). The CDR3 DNA follows: TGTGCCACTCAACAGTATCTCGATTCACCCCTCCACTTT. Translation gives CATQQYLDSPLHF. Combining the CDR3 with reference TRBV19 and TRBJ1-6 gives the whole variable domain DGGITQSPKYLFRKEGQNVTLSCEQNLNHDAMYWYRQDPGQGLRLIYYSQIVNDFQKGDIAEGYSVSREKKESFPLTVTSAQKNPTAFYLCATQQYLDSPLHFGNGTRLTVT.

The rearrangement links TRBV7-8 to TRBJ2-5; D remains unclear. Germline values: CDR1 SGHVS, CDR2 FQNEAQ. There are 14 residues in the CDR3. V shed 4 bases and J shed 4 bases, with 13 bases lying between them. Here the CDR3 reads CASSSRDRAETQYF. CDR3 bases: TGTGCCAGCAGCTCAAGGGATAGGGCAGAGACCCAGTACTTC.

This clone was counted a single time. The gene calls are TRBV15 and TRBJ2-1; 11 bases align to TRBD2. CDR3 length: 16 residues. The germline CDR1 and CDR2 sequences are LNHNV and YYDKDF (reference sequence). V shed 2 bases and J 6 bases; nucleotides not matched to a gene: 6. CDR3 in amino acids: CATSRNPGLAVNEQFF. CDR3 nucleotide sequence: TGTGCCACCAGCAGAAACCCGGGACTAGCGGTCAATGAGCAGTTCTTC. The entire variable domain, with the rest obtained from reference TRBV15 and TRBJ2-1, is as follows: DAMVIQNPRYQVTQFGKPVTLSCSQTLNHNVMYWYQQKSSQAPKLLFHYYDKDFNNEADTPDNFQSRRPNTSFCFLDIRSPGLGDTAMYLCATSRNPGLAVNEQFFGPGTRLTVL.

The V call is TRBV4-3, the J call TRBJ1-4; perhaps TRBD1 as D (6 bases). This CDR3 comprises 16 residues. V dropped 1 base and J dropped 5 bases, with 14 bases sitting between them. Looked up from germline, CDR1 is LGHNA and CDR2 is YSLEER. The CDR3 sequence is CASSQGTGNTNEKLFF. The CDR3 DNA follows: TGCGCCAGCAGCCAAGGAACAGGGAACACGAATGAAAAACTGTTTTTT.

V usage is TRBV14 and J usage is TRBJ2-7, with D unresolved. This CDR3 spans 14 amino acids. Germline CDR1 and CDR2: SGHDN and FVKESK. The germline V and J ends were trimmed by 3 bases and 1 base, with 10 bases remaining between them. CDR3 protein: CASSHGGVSYEQYV. The CDR3 nucleotides read TGTGCCAGCAGCCATGGTGGGGTGTCCTACGAGCAGTACGTC.

The chain carries TRBV27 and TRBJ2-1, with D hard to call. Germline V gene sequence: CDR1 MNHEY, CDR2 SMNVEV (reference sequence). CDR3 length: 14 residues. V was clipped by 6 bases and J by 0 bases, with 9 bases between them. The CDR3 loop is CASRPLSSYNEQFF. The CDR3 nucleotides read TGTGCCAGCAGGCCCTTGAGCTCCTACAATGAGCAGTTCTTC.

The chain uses TRBV30 and TRBJ2-5; D ambiguous. Trimming stripped 0 bases from V and 2 bases from J, with 4 bases between. Germline V gene lookup returns CDR1 GTSNPN and CDR2 SVGIG (reference sequence). The CDR3 covers 12 residues. The CDR3 region is CAWSVTQETQYF. The CDR3 DNA is TGTGCCTGGAGTGTAACGCAAGAGACCCAGTACTTC.

The gene calls are TRBV9 and TRBJ2-1; 14 nucleotides align to TRBD2. Germline assignment: CDR1 SGDLS and CDR2 YYNGEE. The J segment lost 10 bases and the V segment lost 0 bases, leaving 3 bases of the junction unmatched. This CDR3 comprises 15 residues. CDR3 coding DNA: TGTGCCAGCAGCGTAGAGGGACTAGCGGGGGACGAGCAGTTCTTC. Protein product: CASSVEGLAGDEQFF.

The chain joins TRBV4-3 to TRBJ1-5, with 7 positions matching TRBD1. The CDR3 loop spans 15 amino acids. The V segment lost 8 bases and the J segment 4 bases; nucleotides outside the gene matches: 11. Per germline, CDR1 LGHNA and CDR2 YSLEER. CDR3 coding DNA: TGCGCCAGCGGACCTTCGGGACAGTTGAATCAGCCCCAGCATTTT. Amino acid sequence: CASGPSGQLNQPQHF.

CDR3 in DNA: TGTGCCAGCAGCTTAGGGGACTTCCTCTTGGGCTACACCTTC. This translates into CASSLGDFLLGYTF. The chain is built from TRBV7-9 and TRBJ1-2; tentatively, D is TRBD1 (5 bases). Germline CDR1 reads SEHNR; CDR2 reads FQNEAQ (reference sequence). CDR3 size: 14 residues. The V gene lost 1 base and the J gene lost 8 bases, with 14 bases spanning the gap.

The genes are TRBV7-3 and TRBJ2-3; D is unresolved. The CDR3 sequence is 16 residues long. Germline V gives CDR1 SGHTA, CDR2 FQGTGA. The germline V and J ends were trimmed by 5 bases and 3 bases, with 18 bases remaining between them. CDR3 residues: CASSPLVVFGTDTQYF. For the CDR3, the DNA is TGTGCCAGCAGCCCTCTAGTAGTTTTCGGGACAGATACGCAGTATTTT.

The chain links TRBV7-3 to TRBJ2-1, with TRBD2 identical over 14 bases. The V gene's germline CDR1 is SGHTA and CDR2 FQGTGA. The CDR3 covers 16 residues. The V segment lost 4 bases and the J segment 7 bases; nucleotides outside the gene matches: 6. CDR3 loop: CASSSWTSGRKNEQFF. The CDR3, as DNA: TGTGCCAGCAGCTCCTGGACTAGCGGGAGGAAAAATGAGCAGTTCTTC.